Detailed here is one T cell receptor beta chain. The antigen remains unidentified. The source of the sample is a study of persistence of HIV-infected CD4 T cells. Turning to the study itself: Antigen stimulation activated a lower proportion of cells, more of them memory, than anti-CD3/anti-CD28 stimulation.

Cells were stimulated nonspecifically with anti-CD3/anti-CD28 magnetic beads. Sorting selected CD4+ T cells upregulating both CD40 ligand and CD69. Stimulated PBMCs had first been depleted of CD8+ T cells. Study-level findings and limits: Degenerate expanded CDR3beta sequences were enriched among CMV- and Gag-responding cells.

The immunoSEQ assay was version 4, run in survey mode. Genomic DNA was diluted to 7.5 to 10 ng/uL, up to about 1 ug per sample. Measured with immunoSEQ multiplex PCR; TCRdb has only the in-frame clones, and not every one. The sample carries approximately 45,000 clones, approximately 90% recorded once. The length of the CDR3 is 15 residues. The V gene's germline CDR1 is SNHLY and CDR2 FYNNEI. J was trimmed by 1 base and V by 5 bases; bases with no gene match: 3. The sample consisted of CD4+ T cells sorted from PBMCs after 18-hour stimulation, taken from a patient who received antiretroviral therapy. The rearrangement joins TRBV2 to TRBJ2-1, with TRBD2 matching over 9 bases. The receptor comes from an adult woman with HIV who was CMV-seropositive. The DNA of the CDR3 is TGTGCCAGCAGTCCAGCGGGAGGTTCCTACAATGAGCAGTTCTTC. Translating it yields CASSPAGGSYNEQFF.